Listed below are T cell receptor beta chains from one sample, sequenced in a study of identical twins. Each CDR3 protein is one row after TCRdb ran MiXCR on the 5' RACE reads. This table has under 350,000 distinct CDR3 sequences, around 9.7% appearing once. The data were also submitted as part of a second study, on yellow fever vaccine responses in identical twins.

The sequencing input was CD8+ T cells sorted from blood. These receptor sequences come from a woman younger than 35 in good health. The CDR3 runs from the conserved cysteine through the conserved F or W. D genes are given only for firm matches. Clone size, where shown, is once, few, many, or a class for clones that have expanded.

V gene	clone size	D gene	J gene	CDR3 protein	CDR3 DNA
TRBV5-1	many	NA	TRBJ1-5	CASSLGGQPNQPQHF	TGCGCCAGCAGCTTGGGCGGACAGCCCAATCAGCCCCAGCATTTT
TRBV20-1	many	NA	TRBJ1-2	CSTHLGPVKHYGYTF	TGCAGTACACATCTCGGGCCAGTAAAACACTATGGCTACACCTTC
TRBV7-6	few	NA	TRBJ2-7	CASSLSSGTYEQYF	TGTGCCAGCAGCTTAAGTTCAGGTACCTACGAGCAGTACTTC
TRBV29-1	NA	NA	TRBJ2-2	CSVRGKGGELFF	TGCAGCGTTCGCGGGAAGGGCGGGGAGCTGTTTTTT
TRBV19	once	NA	TRBJ1-1	CASTTGFNTEAFF	TGTGCCAGTACCACAGGGTTTAACACTGAAGCTTTCTTT
TRBV13	NA	TRBD1	TRBJ2-7	CASSPRTGPYERYF	TGTGCCAGCAGCCCAAGGACAGGCCCCTACGAGCGGTACTTC
TRBV20-1	NA	NA	TRBJ1-1	CSASGTGLVLNTEAFF	TGCAGTGCTAGTGGAACGGGACTGGTTCTGAACACTGAAGCTTTCTTT
TRBV24-1	few	NA	TRBJ1-5	CATSDLTVSQPQHF	TGTGCCACCAGTGATTTGACGGTTAGTCAGCCCCAGCATTTT
TRBV6-2/TRBV6-3	NA	TRBD2	TRBJ2-7	CASSYRPSGSYEQYF	TGTGCCAGCAGTTACCGGCCTAGCGGGAGTTACGAGCAGTACTTC
TRBV7-7	NA	NA	TRBJ2-3	CASSLAVPGGVPDTQYF	TGTGCTAGCAGCTTAGCGGTGCCCGGGGGCGTCCCAGATACGCAGTATTTT
TRBV28	many	NA	TRBJ1-6	CASRISGLLSPLHF	TGTGCCAGCAGAATCTCGGGCCTACTTTCACCCCTCCACTTT
TRBV7-8	many	NA	TRBJ2-7	CASSLALGFGYEQYF	TGTGCCAGCAGCTTAGCGCTGGGGTTCGGCTACGAGCAGTACTTC
TRBV9	NA	NA	TRBJ1-1	CASSAPGGTVNTEAFF	TGTGCCAGCAGCGCCCCCGGAGGGACGGTGAACACTGAAGCTTTCTTT
TRBV4-3	few	NA	TRBJ2-4	CASSQDLAGAMDIQYF	TGCGCCAGCAGCCAAGATTTGGCTGGGGCGATGGACATTCAGTACTTC
TRBV7-9	few	TRBD2	TRBJ2-7	CASSLGGNPYEQYF	TGTGCCAGCAGCTTGGGGGGGAACCCCTACGAGCAGTACTTC
TRBV9	NA	TRBD1	TRBJ1-2	CASSSRQGYGYTF	TGTGCCAGCAGCTCCCGACAGGGCTATGGCTACACCTTC
TRBV7-9	many	NA	TRBJ1-6	CASSSTLSGSPLHF	TGTGCCAGCAGCTCCACCTTGTCTGGGTCACCCCTCCACTTT
TRBV4-1	many	NA	TRBJ1-1	CASSQDQEGSEAFF	TGCGCCAGCAGCCAAGATCAGGAGGGAAGTGAAGCTTTCTTT
TRBV6-1	few	NA	TRBJ2-2	CASRGMGDTGELFF	TGTGCCAGCAGGGGGATGGGGGACACCGGGGAGCTGTTTTTT